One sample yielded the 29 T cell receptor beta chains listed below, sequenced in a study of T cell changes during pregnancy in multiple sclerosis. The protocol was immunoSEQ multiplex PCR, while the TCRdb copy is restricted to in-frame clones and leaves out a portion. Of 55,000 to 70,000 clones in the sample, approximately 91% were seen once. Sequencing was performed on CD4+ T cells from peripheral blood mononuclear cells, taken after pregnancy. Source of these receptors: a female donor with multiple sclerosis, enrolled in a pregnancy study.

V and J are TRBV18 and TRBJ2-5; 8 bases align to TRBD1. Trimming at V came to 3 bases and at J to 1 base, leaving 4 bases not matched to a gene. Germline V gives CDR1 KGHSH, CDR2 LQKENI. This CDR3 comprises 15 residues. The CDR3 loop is CASSPRDRSQETQYF. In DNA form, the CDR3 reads TGTGCCAGCTCACCCCGGGACAGGAGCCAAGAGACCCAGTACTTC.

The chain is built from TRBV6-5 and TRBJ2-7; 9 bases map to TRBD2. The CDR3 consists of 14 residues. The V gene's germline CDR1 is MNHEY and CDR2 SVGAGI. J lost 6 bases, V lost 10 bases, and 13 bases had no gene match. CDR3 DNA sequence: TGTGCCACCCGCCCAAGCGGGAGGCCCCTCGAGCAGTACTTC. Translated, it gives CATRPSGRPLEQYF.

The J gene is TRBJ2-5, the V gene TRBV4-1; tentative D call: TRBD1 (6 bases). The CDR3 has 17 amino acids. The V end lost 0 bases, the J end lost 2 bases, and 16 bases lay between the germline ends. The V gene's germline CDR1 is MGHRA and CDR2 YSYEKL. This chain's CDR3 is CASSQDGLGQGQETQYF. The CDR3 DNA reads TGCGCCAGCAGCCAAGATGGTTTAGGGCAGGGGCAAGAGACCCAGTACTTC.

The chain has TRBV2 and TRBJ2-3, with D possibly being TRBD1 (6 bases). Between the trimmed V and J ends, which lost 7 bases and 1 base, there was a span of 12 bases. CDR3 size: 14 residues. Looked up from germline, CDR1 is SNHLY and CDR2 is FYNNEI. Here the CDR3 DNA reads TGTGCCAGCAAGGAGGCAGGGGGCACAGATACGCAGTATTTT. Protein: CASKEAGGTDTQYF.

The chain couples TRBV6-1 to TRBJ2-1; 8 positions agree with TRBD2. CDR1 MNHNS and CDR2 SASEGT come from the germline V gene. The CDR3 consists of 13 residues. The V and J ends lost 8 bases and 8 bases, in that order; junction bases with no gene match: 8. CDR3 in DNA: TGTGCCAGCCTATTGCGGGGGGCCCATGAGCAGTTCTTC. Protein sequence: CASLLRGAHEQFF.

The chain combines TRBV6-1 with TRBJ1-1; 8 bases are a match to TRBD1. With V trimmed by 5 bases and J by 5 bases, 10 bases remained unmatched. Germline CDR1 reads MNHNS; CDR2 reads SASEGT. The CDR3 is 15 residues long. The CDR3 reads CASSPQTTGATEAFF. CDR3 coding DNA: TGTGCCAGCAGTCCACAGACGACAGGGGCGACTGAAGCTTTCTTT.

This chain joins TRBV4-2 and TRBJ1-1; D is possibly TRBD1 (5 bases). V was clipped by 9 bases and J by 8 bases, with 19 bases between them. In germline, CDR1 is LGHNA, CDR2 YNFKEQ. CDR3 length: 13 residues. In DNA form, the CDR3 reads TGTGCCAGTAGAACAGCGGGGGAGCGGGAAGCTTTCTTT. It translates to CASRTAGEREAFF.

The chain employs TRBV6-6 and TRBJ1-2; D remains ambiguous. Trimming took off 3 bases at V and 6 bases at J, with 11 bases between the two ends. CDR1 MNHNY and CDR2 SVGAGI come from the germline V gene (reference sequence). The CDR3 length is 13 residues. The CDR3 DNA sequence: TGTGCCAGCAGTTATGAGATTTTTAATGGCTACACCTTC. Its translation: CASSYEIFNGYTF.

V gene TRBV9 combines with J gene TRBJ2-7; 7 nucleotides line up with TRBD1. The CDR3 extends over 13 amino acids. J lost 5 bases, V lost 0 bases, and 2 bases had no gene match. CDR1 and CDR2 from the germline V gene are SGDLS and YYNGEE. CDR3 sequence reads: CASSVGDRDEQYF. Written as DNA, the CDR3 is TGTGCCAGCAGCGTAGGAGACAGGGACGAGCAGTACTTC.

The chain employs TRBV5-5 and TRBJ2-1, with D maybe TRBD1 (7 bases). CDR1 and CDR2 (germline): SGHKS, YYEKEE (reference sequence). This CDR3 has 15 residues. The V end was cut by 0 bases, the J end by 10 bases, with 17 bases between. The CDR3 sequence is CASSLVFGGGDEQFF. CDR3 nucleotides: TGTGCCAGCAGCTTGGTGTTTGGAGGGGGCGACGAGCAGTTCTTC.

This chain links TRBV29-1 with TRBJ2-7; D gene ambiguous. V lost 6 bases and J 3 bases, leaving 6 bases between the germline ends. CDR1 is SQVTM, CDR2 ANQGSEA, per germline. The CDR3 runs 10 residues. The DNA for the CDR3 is TGCAGCGTCTGCGACTACGAGCAGTACTTC. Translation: CSVCDYEQYF.

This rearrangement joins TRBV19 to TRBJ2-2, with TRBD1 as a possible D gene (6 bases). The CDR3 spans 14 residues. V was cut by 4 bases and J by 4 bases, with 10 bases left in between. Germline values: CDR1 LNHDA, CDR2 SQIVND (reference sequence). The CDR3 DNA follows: TGTGCCAGTAGTACCCGACAGGCCACCGGGGAGCTGTTTTTT. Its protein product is CASSTRQATGELFF.

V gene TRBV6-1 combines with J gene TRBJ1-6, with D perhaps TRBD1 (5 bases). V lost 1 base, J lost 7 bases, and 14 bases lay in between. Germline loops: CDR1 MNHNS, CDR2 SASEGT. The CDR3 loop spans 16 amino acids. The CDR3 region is CASSEVGPPPNSPLHF. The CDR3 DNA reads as TGTGCCAGCAGTGAAGTGGGGCCACCGCCCAATTCACCCCTCCACTTT.

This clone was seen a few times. The CDR3 bases are TGTGCCAGCAGCTGGGGTCCGGGACAGGGGGCCGGAGGCTACACCTTC. Translating it yields CASSWGPGQGAGGYTF. V and J are TRBV5-4 and TRBJ1-2, with 12 bases aligning to TRBD1. This CDR3 spans 16 amino acids. Germline V gives CDR1 SGHNT, CDR2 YYREEE (reference sequence). J lost 8 bases, V lost 3 bases, and 11 bases had no gene match.

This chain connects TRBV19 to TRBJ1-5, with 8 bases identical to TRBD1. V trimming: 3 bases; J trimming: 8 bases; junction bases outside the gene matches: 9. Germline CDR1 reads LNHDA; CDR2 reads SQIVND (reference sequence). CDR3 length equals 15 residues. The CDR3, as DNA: TGTGCCAGTAGTATCCTCGGGGCAGGGGGCGAGCCCCAGCATTTT. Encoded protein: CASSILGAGGEPQHF.

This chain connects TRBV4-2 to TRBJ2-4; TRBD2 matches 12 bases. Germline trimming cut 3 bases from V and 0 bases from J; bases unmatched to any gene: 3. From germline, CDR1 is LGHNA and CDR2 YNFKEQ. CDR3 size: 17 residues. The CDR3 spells CASSQASGGGAKNIQYF. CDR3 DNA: TGTGCCAGCAGCCAGGCTAGCGGGGGGGGAGCCAAAAACATTCAGTACTTC.

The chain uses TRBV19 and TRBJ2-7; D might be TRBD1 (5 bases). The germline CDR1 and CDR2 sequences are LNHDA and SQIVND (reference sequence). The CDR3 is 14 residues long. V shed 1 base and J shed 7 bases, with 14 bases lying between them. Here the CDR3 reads CASSIVDSPEEQYF. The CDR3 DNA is TGTGCCAGTAGTATAGTCGACAGCCCAGAGGAGCAGTACTTC.

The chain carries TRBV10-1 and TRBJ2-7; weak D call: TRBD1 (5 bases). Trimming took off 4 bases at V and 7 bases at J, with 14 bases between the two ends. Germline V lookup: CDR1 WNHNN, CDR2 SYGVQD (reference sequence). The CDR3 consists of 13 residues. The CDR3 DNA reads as TGCGCCAGCAGTGGTTCAGGGTTTCGAGAGCAGTACTTC. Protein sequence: CASSGSGFREQYF.

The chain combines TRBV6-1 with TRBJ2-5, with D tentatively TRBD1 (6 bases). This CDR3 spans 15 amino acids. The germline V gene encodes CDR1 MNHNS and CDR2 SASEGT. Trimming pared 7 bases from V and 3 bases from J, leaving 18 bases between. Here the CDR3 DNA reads TGTGCCAGCAAGCGACAGGTTCATCCAGAAGAGACCCAGTACTTC. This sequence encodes CASKRQVHPEETQYF.

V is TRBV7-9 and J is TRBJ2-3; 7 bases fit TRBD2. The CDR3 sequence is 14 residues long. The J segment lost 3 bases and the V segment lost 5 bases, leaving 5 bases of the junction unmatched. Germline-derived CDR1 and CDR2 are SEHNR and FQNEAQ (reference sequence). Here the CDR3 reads CASSGGEGTDTQYF. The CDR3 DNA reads TGTGCCAGCAGCGGGGGGGAGGGAACAGATACGCAGTATTTT. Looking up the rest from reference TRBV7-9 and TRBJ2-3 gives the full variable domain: DTGVSQNPRHKITKRGQNVTFRCDPISEHNRLYWYRQTLGQGPEFLTYFQNEAQLEKSRLLSDRFSAERPKGSFSTLEIQRTEQGDSAMYLCASSGGEGTDTQYFGPGTRLTVL.

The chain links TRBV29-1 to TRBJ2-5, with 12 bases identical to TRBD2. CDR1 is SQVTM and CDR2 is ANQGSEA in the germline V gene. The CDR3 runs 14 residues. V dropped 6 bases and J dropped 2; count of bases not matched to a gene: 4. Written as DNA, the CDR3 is TGCAGCGTCACCACTAGCGGGAGGCAAGAGACCCAGTACTTC. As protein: CSVTTSGRQETQYF.

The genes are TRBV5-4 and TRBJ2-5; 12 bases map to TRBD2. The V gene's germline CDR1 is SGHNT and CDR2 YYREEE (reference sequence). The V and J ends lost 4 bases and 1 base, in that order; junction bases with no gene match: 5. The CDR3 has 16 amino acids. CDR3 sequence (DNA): TGTGCCAGCAGCGGCTCTAGCGGGAGGGCCCAAGAGACCCAGTACTTC. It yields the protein CASSGSSGRAQETQYF. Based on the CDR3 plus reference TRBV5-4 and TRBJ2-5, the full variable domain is ETGVTQSPTHLIKTRGQQVTLRCSSQSGHNTVSWYQQALGQGPQFIFQYYREEENGRGNFPPRFSGLQFPNYSSELNVNALELDDSALYLCASSGSSGRAQETQYFGPGTRLLVL.

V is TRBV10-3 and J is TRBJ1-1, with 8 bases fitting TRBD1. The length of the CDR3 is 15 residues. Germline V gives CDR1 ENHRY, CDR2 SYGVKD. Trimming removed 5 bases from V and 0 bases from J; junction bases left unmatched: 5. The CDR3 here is CAISKGQGVNTEAFF. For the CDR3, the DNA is TGTGCCATCAGTAAAGGACAGGGTGTGAACACTGAAGCTTTCTTT.

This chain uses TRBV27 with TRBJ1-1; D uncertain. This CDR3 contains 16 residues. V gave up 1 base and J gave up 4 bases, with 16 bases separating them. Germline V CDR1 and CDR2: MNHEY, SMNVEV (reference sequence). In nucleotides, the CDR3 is TGTGCCAGCAGTTTATACGCAGACATTGACCGCACTGAAGCTTTCTTT. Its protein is CASSLYADIDRTEAFF.

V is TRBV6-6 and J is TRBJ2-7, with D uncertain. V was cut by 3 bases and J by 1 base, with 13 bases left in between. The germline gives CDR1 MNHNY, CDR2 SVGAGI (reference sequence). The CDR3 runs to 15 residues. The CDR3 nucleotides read TGTGCCAGCAGTTATTATAACAGAATTTCCTACGAGCAGTACTTC. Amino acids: CASSYYNRISYEQYF.

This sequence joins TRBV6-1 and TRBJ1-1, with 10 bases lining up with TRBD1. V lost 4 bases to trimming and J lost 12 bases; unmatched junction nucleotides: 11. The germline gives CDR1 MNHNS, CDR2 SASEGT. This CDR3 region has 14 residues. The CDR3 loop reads CASSALGDRGSTFF. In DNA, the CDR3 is TGTGCCAGCAGTGCCCTTGGGGACAGGGGATCGACTTTCTTT.

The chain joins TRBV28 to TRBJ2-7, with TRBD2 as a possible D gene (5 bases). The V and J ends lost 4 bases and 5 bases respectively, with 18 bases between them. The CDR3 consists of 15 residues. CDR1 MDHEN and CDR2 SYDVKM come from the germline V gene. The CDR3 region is CASSSPGVHTDEQYF. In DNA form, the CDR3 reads TGTGCCAGCAGTTCCCCCGGGGTACATACTGACGAGCAGTACTTC.

The CDR3 DNA is TGTGCCAGCAGCTTGGATGGCCTAGCGGGAGATGGTGATGAGCAGTTCTTC. Encoded protein: CASSLDGLAGDGDEQFF. The V call is TRBV5-4, the J call TRBJ2-1; 10 positions match TRBD2. Germline V CDR1 and CDR2: SGHNT, YYREEE (reference sequence). CDR3 size: 17 residues. J lost 8 bases, V lost 0 bases, and 11 bases had no gene match. Complete variable domain (other parts from reference TRBV5-4 and TRBJ2-1): ETGVTQSPTHLIKTRGQQVTLRCSSQSGHNTVSWYQQALGQGPQFIFQYYREEENGRGNFPPRFSGLQFPNYSSELNVNALELDDSALYLCASSLDGLAGDGDEQFFGPGTRLTVL.

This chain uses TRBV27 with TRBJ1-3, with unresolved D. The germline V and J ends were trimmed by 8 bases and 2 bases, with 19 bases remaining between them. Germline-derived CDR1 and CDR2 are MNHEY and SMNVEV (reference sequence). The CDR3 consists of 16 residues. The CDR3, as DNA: TGTGCCAGCGCCTCCCTAGCTGTAGGACCTGGAAACACCATATATTTT. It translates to CASASLAVGPGNTIYF.